This T cell receptor (beta chain) was sequenced in a study of response to subunit inactivated influenza vaccine. General study results and limits: Authors suggested each seasonal influenza vaccination recruits few new T cells.

Comments on this clonotype: The antigen remains unidentified.

Unmatched junction bases numbered 11, after V lost 2 bases and J lost 5 bases. The CDR3 consists of 16 residues. Germline lookup yields CDR1 SGHDT and CDR2 YYEEEE. TCRdb reprocessed the RT-PCR reads via MiXCR and lists one record per CDR3 protein. The data hold around 850,000 distinct CDR3 sequences, with about a fifth observed a single time. Sample: PBMCs from blood, taken 4 to 6 days after vaccination. The receptor's source is a man in his fifties or sixties who received an inactivated influenza vaccine. The rearrangement uses TRBV5-6 and TRBJ2-7; TRBD2 matches 9 bases. The CDR3 nucleotides read TGTGCCAGCAGCTTTGGGGTCGGCGGGAGGGGGGACGAGCAGTACTTC. This gives the protein CASSFGVGGRGDEQYF. The whole variable domain, remainder taken from reference TRBV5-6 and TRBJ2-7, is DAGVTQSPTHLIKTRGQQVTLRCSPKSGHDTVSWYQQALGQGPQFIFQYYEEEERQRGNFPDRFSGHQFPNYSSELNVNALLLGDSALYLCASSFGVGGRGDEQYFGPGTRLTVT.